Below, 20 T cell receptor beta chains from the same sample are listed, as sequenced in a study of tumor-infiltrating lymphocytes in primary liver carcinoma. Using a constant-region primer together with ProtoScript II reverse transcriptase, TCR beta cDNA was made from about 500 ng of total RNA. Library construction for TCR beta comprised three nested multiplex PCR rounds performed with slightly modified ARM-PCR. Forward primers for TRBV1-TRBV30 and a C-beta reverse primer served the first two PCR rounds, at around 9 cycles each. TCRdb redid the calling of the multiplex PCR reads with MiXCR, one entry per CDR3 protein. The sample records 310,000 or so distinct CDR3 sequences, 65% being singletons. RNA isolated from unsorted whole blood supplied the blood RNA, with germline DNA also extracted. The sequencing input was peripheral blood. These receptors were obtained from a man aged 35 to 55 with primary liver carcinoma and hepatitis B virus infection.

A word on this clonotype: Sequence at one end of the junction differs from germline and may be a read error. DNA of the CDR3: TGTGCCGTCAGTGAGTCGAACGGAAGCAATCAGCCCCAGCATTTT. Translation: CAVSESNGSNQPQHF. This chain links TRBV10-3 with TRBJ1-5; D is uncertain. The germline V gene encodes CDR1 ENHRY and CDR2 SYGVKD. The CDR3 consists of 15 residues.

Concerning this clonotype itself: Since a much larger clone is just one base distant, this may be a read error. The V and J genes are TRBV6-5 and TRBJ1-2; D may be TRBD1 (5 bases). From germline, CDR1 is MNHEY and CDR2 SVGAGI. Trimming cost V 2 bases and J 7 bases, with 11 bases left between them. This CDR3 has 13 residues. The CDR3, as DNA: TGTGCCAGCAGTTACACTGGGGCACCTGGCTACACCTTC. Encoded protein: CASSYTGAPGYTF.

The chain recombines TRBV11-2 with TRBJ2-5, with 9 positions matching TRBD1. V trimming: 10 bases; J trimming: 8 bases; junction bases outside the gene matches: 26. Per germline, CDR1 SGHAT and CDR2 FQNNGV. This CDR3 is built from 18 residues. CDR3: CANKALGQGRTTGETQYF. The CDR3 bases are TGTGCCAACAAGGCCTTAGGACAGGGGAGGACCACAGGGGAAACCCAGTACTTC.

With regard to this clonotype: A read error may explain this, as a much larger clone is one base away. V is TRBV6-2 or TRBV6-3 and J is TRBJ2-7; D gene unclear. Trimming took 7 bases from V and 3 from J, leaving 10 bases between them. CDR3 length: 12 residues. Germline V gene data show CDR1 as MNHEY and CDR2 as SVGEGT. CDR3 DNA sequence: TGTGCCAGCATACTTTGGCTCTACGAGCAGTACTTC. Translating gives CASILWLYEQYF.

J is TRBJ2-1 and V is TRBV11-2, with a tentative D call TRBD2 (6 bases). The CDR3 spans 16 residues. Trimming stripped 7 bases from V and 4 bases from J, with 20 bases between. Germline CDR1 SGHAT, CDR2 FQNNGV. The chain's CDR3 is CASIMFEGGRYNEQFF. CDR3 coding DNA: TGTGCCAGCATAATGTTCGAGGGAGGAAGGTACAATGAGCAGTTCTTC. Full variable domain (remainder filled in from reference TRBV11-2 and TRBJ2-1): EAGVAQSPRYKIIEKRQSVAFWCNPISGHATLYWYQQILGQGPKLLIQFQNNGVVDDSQLPKDRFSAERLKGVDSTLKIQPAKLEDSAVYLCASIMFEGGRYNEQFFGPGTRLTVL.

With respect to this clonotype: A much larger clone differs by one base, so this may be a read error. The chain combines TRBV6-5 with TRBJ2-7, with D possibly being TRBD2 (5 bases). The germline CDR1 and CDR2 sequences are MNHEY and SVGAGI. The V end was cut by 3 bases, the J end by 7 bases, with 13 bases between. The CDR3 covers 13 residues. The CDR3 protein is CASSYSRGMEQYF. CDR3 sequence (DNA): TGTGCCAGCAGTTATTCCCGGGGAATGGAGCAGTACTTC.

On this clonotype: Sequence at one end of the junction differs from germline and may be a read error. The CDR3 reads CANSFPRLAGGGAYNEQFF. CDR3 nucleotides: TGTGCCAACAGCTTCCCTAGACTAGCGGGAGGAGGCGCCTACAATGAGCAGTTCTTC. V gene TRBV7-9 combines with J gene TRBJ2-1, with TRBD2 matching 13 bases. In germline, CDR1 is SEHNR, CDR2 FQNEAQ (reference sequence). This CDR3 has 19 amino acids.

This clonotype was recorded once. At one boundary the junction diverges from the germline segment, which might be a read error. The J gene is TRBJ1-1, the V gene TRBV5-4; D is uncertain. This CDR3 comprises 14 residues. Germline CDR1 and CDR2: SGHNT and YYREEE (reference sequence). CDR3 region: CASSLVRYDTEVFF. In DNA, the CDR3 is TGTGCCAGCAGCTTGGTCAGGTACGACACTGAAGTTTTCTTT.

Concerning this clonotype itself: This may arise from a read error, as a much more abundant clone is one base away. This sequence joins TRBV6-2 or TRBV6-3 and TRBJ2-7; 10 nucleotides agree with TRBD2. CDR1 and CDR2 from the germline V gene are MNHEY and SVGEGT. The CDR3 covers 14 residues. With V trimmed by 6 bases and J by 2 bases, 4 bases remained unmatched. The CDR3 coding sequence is TGTGCCAGCAGAACAGCGGGAGGGACCTACGAGCAGTACTTC. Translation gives CASRTAGGTYEQYF.

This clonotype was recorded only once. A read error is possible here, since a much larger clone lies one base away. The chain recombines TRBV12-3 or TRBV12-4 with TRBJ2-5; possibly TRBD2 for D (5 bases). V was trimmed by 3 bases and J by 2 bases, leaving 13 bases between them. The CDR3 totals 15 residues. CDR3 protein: CASSFQGGWQETQYF. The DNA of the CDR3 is TGTGCCAGCAGTTTTCAAGGAGGATGGCAAGAGACCCAGTACTTC.

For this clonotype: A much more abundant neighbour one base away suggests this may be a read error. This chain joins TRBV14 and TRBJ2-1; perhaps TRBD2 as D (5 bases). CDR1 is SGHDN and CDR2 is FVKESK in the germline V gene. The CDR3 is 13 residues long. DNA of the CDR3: TGTGCCACCAGCCAAGATCAATTGAGGGAGAAGTTCTTC. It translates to CATSQDQLREKFF. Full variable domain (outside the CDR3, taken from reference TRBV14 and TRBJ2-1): EAGVTQFPSHSVIEKGQTVTLRCDPISGHDNLYWYRRVMGKEIKFLLHFVKESKQDESGMPNNRFLAERTGGTYSTLKVQPAELEDSGVYFCATSQDQLREKFFGPGTRLTVL.

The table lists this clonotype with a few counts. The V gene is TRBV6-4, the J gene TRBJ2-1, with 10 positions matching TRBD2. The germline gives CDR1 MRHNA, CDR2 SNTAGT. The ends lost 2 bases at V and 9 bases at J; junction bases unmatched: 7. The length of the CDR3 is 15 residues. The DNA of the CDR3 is TGTGCCAGCAGTGACAGGTCTAGCGGGAGTCGTGAGCAGTTCTTC. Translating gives CASSDRSSGSREQFF.

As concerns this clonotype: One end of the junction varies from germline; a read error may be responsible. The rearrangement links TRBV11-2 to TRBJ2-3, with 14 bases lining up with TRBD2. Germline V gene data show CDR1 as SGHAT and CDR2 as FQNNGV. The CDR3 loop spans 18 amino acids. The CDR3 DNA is TGTACCAGCAGCCAGGGACTAGCGGGAGATCATACCAGGGATACGCAGTATTTT. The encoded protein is CTSSQGLAGDHTRDTQYF.

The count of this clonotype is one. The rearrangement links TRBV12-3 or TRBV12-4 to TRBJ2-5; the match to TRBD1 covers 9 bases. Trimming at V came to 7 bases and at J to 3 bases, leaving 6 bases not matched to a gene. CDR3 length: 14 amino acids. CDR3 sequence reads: CASNRDREEETQYF. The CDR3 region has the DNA TGTGCCAGCAACCGGGACAGGGAGGAAGAGACCCAGTACTTC.

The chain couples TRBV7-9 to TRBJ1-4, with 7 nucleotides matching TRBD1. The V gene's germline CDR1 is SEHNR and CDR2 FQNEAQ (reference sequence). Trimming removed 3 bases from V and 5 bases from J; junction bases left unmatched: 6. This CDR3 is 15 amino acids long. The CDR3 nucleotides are TGTGCCAGCAGCTTCACGGGACAGAGCAATGAAAAACTGTTTTTT. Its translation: CASSFTGQSNEKLFF.

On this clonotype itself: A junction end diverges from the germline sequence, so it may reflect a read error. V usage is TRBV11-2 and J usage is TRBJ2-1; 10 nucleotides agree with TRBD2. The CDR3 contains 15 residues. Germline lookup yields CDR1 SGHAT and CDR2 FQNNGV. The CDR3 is CASIPEREGYNEQFF. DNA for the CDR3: TGTGCCAGCATCCCCGAGCGGGAGGGGTACAATGAACAGTTCTTC.

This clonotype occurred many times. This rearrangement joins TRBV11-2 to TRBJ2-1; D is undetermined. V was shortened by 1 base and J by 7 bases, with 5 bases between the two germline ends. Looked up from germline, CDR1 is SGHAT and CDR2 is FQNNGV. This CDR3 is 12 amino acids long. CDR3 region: CASSLGFNEQFF. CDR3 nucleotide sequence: TGTGCCAGCAGCTTAGGCTTTAATGAGCAGTTCTTC.

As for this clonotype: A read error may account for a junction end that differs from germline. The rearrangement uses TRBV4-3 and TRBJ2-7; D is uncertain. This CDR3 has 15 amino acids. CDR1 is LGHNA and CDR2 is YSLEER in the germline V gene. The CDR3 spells CTSSQDMGRVGEQYF. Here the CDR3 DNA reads TGCACCAGCAGCCAAGATATGGGTAGGGTGGGAGAGCAGTACTTC.

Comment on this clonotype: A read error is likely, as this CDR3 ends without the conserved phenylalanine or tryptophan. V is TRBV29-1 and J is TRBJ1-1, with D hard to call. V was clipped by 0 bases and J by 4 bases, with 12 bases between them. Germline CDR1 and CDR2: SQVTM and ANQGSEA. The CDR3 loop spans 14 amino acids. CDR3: CSVEDGSDGTEAFI. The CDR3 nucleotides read TGCAGCGTTGAAGATGGGAGTGACGGCACTGAAGCTTTCATT.

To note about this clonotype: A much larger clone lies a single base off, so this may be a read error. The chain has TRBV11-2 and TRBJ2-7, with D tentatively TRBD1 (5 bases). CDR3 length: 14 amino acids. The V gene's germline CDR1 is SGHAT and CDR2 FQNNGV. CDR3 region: CVSNSNRNSYEQYF. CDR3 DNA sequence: TGTGTCAGCAACTCTAACAGGAACTCCTACGAGCAGTACTTC.